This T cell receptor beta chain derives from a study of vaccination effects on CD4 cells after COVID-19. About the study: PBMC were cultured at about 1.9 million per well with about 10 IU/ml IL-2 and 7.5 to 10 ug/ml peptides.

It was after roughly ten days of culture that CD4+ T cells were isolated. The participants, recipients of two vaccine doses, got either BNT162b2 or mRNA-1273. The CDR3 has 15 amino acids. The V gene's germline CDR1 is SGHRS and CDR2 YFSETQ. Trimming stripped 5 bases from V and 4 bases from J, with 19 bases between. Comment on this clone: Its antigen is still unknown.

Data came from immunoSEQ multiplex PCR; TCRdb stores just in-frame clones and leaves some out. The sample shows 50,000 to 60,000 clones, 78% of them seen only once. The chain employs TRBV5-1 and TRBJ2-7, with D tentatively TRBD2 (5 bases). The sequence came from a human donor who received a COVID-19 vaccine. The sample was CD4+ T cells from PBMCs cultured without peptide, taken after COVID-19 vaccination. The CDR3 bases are TGCGCCAGCAGGGACTCTCGTACGAAGTCGTACGAGCAGTACTTC. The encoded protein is CASRDSRTKSYEQYF.